This is a list of T cell receptor beta chains from one sample in a study of blood T cell repertoires in COVID-19. Produced via immunoSEQ multiplex PCR; TCRdb's table is partial and in-frame only. The table lists approximately 240,000 clones, about 80% of them singletons. The sequenced sample consisted of PBMCs or T cells enriched from blood (not recorded which). These receptors originate from a woman aged 40-49 years with acute COVID-19. CDR3s include the opening cysteine and the closing phenylalanine or tryptophan. Each record gives: clone size, V gene, J gene, D gene, CDR3 protein, CDR3 DNA. A D gene is named only where the DNA matches it firmly. Some rows have no size entry. The others give once, few or many, or a class for an expanded clone.

>-|TRBV11-3|TRBJ2-1|TRBD2
CASSLASGGLRSYNEQFF
TGTGCCAGCAGCTTAGCGAGCGGGGGGCTTCGCTCCTACAATGAGCAGTTCTTC
>-|TRBV7-9|TRBJ2-5|-
CASSHRNGGRGTQYF
TGTGCCAGCAGCCACCGGAACGGGGGGCGCGGGACCCAGTACTTC
>-|TRBV7-3|TRBJ2-5|TRBD2
CASSPGGTGETQYF
TGTGCCAGCAGTCCCGGGGGGACCGGGGAGACCCAGTACTTC
>many|TRBV6-6|TRBJ2-5|TRBD1
CASSYRGRQETQYF
TGTGCCAGCAGTTACAGGGGGCGCCAAGAGACCCAGTACTTC
>-|TRBV7-9|TRBJ1-5|TRBD1
CASSLLFDRGRGQPQHF
TGTGCCAGCAGCTTATTATTTGACAGGGGACGAGGGCAGCCCCAGCATTTT
>-|TRBV30|TRBJ2-3|TRBD2
CAWSPGTRGVADTQYF
TGTGCCTGGAGTCCGGGGACTAGGGGTGTTGCAGATACGCAGTATTTT
>-|TRBV15|TRBJ2-7|-
CATSRDRAIGAYEQYF
TGTGCCACCAGCAGAGATCGGGCCATCGGGGCCTACGAGCAGTACTTC
>-|TRBV11-3|TRBJ2-1|TRBD2
CASSLGGGRVHEQFF
TGTGCCAGCAGCTTGGGCGGGGGGAGAGTCCATGAGCAGTTCTTC
>-|TRBV5-1|TRBJ1-1|-
CASSWGGKGVDEAFF
TGCGCCAGCAGCTGGGGGGGAAAGGGCGTTGATGAAGCTTTCTTT
>-|TRBV30|TRBJ1-1|-
CAWKLTATMNTEAFF
TGTGCCTGGAAGTTAACAGCCACCATGAACACTGAAGCTTTCTTT
>-|TRBV27|TRBJ1-6|TRBD1
CASRPFLGTGESSYNSPLHF
TGTGCCAGCAGGCCTTTCTTGGGGACAGGGGAGAGCTCCTATAATTCACCCCTCCACTTT
>-|TRBV28|TRBJ1-5|TRBD1
CASSLGDRAGQPQHF
TGTGCCAGCAGTTTGGGGGACAGGGCAGGCCAGCCCCAGCATTTT
>-|TRBV28|TRBJ1-5|TRBD1
CASSPGTGGLQPQHF
TGTGCCAGCAGTCCCGGGACAGGGGGCCTCCAGCCCCAGCATTTT
>-|TRBV5-1|TRBJ2-1|-
CASSQGLPNEQFF
TGCGCCAGCAGCCAGGGACTCCCCAATGAGCAGTTCTTC
>-|TRBV19|TRBJ1-1|-
CASSSPGVFTEAFF
TGTGCCAGTAGTTCTCCGGGAGTATTCACTGAAGCTTTCTTT
>-|TRBV10-2|TRBJ1-1|-
CASSESGGLVYEAFF
TGCGCCAGCAGTGAGTCAGGGGGTTTGGTGTATGAAGCTTTCTTT
>-|TRBV28|TRBJ2-7|TRBD2
CASSSVAGALYEQYF
TGTGCCAGCAGTTCCGTGGCGGGAGCTCTCTACGAGCAGTACTTC
>-|TRBV11-2|TRBJ2-5|TRBD1
CASSPGQGETQYF
TGTGCCAGCAGCCCTGGACAGGGAGAGACCCAGTACTTC
>-|TRBV3-1/TRBV3-2|TRBJ2-1|-
CASSRADEQFF
TGTGCCAGCAGCCGAGCCGATGAGCAGTTCTTC
>-|TRBV20-1|TRBJ1-1|TRBD1
CSASRNRGQTEAFF
TGCAGTGCTAGTCGAAACAGGGGGCAAACTGAAGCTTTCTTT
>-|TRBV30|TRBJ1-4|-
CAWRADRTTNEKLFF
TGTGCCTGGAGGGCAGACAGGACAACTAATGAAAAACTGTTTTTT
>-|TRBV4-2|TRBJ2-1|-
CASSQDGGPSYNEQFF
TGTGCCAGCAGCCAAGATGGGGGCCCCTCCTACAATGAGCAGTTCTTC
>-|TRBV4-1|TRBJ2-7|TRBD1
CASSQTTGGKIYEQYF
TGCGCCAGCAGCCAAACGACAGGGGGAAAAATCTACGAGCAGTACTTC
>-|TRBV5-1|TRBJ2-7|TRBD1
CASSPGQGPYEQYF
TGCGCCAGCAGCCCGGGACAGGGGCCTTACGAGCAGTACTTC
>-|TRBV4-2|TRBJ2-7|-
CASSQVGYEQYF
TGTGCCAGCAGCCAAGTCGGCTACGAGCAGTACTTC
>-|TRBV2|TRBJ1-1|-
CASRRGGMNTEAFF
TGTGCCAGCAGGAGGGGGGGAATGAACACTGAAGCTTTCTTT
>-|TRBV19|TRBJ2-5|TRBD1
CASRDRVFETQYF
TGTGCCAGCCGGGACAGGGTTTTTGAGACCCAGTACTTC
>-|TRBV14|TRBJ1-2|-
CASSQYREWGYTF
TGTGCCAGCAGCCAGTACAGGGAATGGGGCTACACCTTC
>-|TRBV7-2|TRBJ1-3|-
CASSPGGNTIYF
TGTGCCAGCAGCCCAGGGGGAAACACCATATATTTT
>-|TRBV7-8|TRBJ2-7|TRBD2
CASSDGTTYEQYF
TGTGCCAGCAGCGACGGGACTACATACGAGCAGTACTTC
>few|TRBV19|TRBJ2-5|-
CASSIGTGGTQYF
TGTGCCAGTAGTATAGGCACCGGAGGCACCCAGTACTTC
>-|TRBV5-6|TRBJ1-2|TRBD1
CATSPTGDYGYTF
TGTGCCACCTCCCCTACAGGGGACTATGGCTACACCTTC